The entry that follows covers one T cell receptor beta chain sequence. This receptor's antigen is unknown. There are no base qualities to consult, and no much larger clone falls within one base. Reading the label with the study, this specimen's treatment or condition is: allogeneic hematopoietic cell transplantation with graft depleted of TCRalphabeta T cells and CD19 B cells. Transplant recipients were children who received TCRalphabeta/CD19-depleted allogeneic hematopoietic cell grafts. This sample was taken from a study of T-cell reconstitution after alpha-beta-depleted transplantation in children (dated by TCRdb to 2016 to 2017). Turning to the overall study: T-cell immune reconstitution after TCRalphabeta/CD19-depleted allogeneic hematopoietic cell transplantation in children was quantitatively tracked in the study by means of TCR repertoire profiling. The full study reports these points: Over the following months the frequencies of hyperexpanded clones went down, and after one year T-cell counts and TCRbeta diversity were mostly credited to newly produced T cells. In some patients, the high TCRbeta diversity seen at day 60 was put down to recipient T cells and intrathymic progenitors that had survived conditioning. About two months after transplant, the apparently early recovery of alphabetaT-cell counts reportedly depended on just several hundred clones that had expanded rapidly and came from non-depleted graft cells.

Library creation used PCR. The reads were generated on an Illumina HiSeq 2500. To normalize quantification of the TCRbeta repertoire, the TCR libraries were built with molecular barcoding that relied on unique molecular identifiers. TCRdb cleaned the public reads at Q25 with fastp, built clones with MiXCR and kept in-frame beta chains. Rows are unified per CDR3 protein, each entry keeping the most common DNA and genes. Here the sample has about 980,000 distinct CDR3 sequences; around 30% occur a single time. The top ten constitute more than 25% of the sample. The material was PBMCs, mostly from graft donor cells, obtained 360 days after TCRalphabeta/CD19-depleted stem cell transplant. The TCR sequence derives from a boy younger than two who had a stem cell transplant for SCID, so the T cells may come from the graft donor.

The bases read TGTGCCAGCAGTATAACTCGGGACATCCCGAACACTGAAGCTTTCTTT. This is translated as CASSITRDIPNTEAFF. In this chain, TRBV28 is recombined with TRBJ1-1; the best D guess is TRBD1, with 6 bases matching. According to the germline V gene, CDR1 reads MDHEN and CDR2 reads SYDVKM. The V and J ends are trimmed by 5 bases and 1 base, leaving 17 bases between them. From its cysteine to its phenylalanine, the CDR3 spans 16 amino acids. Of all the DNA, just the CDR3 is kept, 48 bases in frame from base 1.